The text below deals with one T cell receptor beta chain. The record originates from a study of blood T cells in healthy people across ages. Using a J-beta primer mix together with a sample-barcoded 5' primer, a second PCR was run for roughly 7 to 11 cycles. TCRdb re-derived calls from the 5' RACE reads in MiXCR, one entry per CDR3 protein. The repertoire holds 890,000 or so distinct CDR3 sequences, with around two thirds as singletons. Trimming removed 0 bases at V and 13 bases at J, with 15 bases between. Germline V gives CDR1 LGHDT, CDR2 YNNKEL (reference sequence). The CDR3 sequence is 13 residues long.

Sequenced sample: blood. This clonotype was sampled from a young man in good health. The chain uses TRBV3-1 and TRBJ1-2; D is perhaps TRBD1 (5 bases). This chain's CDR3 is CASSQDGVYRLTF. The CDR3 DNA reads as TGTGCCAGCAGCCAAGACGGTGTATACAGGCTCACCTTC.